These 32 T cell receptor beta chains came from one sample sequenced in a study of brain T cells in children with intractable seizures. Time point defined: blood from clinic visit 5 months post-surgery; TSC patient then seizure free. Repertoires were generated with immunoSEQ multiplex PCR, while TCRdb's copy carries only in-frame clones and drops some. The sample has 340,000 or so clones, nearly 95% seen once. The sample here was peripheral blood, taken 4 to 5 months after surgery. All receptors come from a boy less than two years old with tuberous sclerosis and intractable seizures.

The V and J genes are TRBV9 and TRBJ2-2, with a possible D match to TRBD2 (5 bases). V lost 0 bases to trimming and J lost 6 bases, with 9 bases between them. The CDR3 totals 14 residues. Germline CDR1 reads SGDLS; CDR2 reads YYNGEE. Written as DNA, the CDR3 is TGTGCCAGCAGCGTAGTTAGCGACGCCGGGGAGCTGTTTTTT. It codes for CASSVVSDAGELFF.

The gene calls are TRBV27 and TRBJ2-3, with D maybe TRBD1 (5 bases). This CDR3 region has 17 residues. Trimming shortened V by 2 bases and J by 2 bases, and 17 bases separated the two germline ends. Germline V gene data show CDR1 as MNHEY and CDR2 as SMNVEV (reference sequence). The CDR3: CASSLRLDNPITDTQYF. Written as DNA, the CDR3 is TGTGCCAGCAGTTTAAGGTTGGACAACCCAATCACAGATACGCAGTATTTT.

The gene calls are TRBV30 and TRBJ1-2; no clear D. In germline, CDR1 is GTSNPN, CDR2 SVGIG (reference sequence). The V gene lost 1 base and the J gene lost 4 bases, with 10 bases spanning the gap. The CDR3 loop spans 13 amino acids. CDR3 coding DNA: TGTGCCTGGAGTGGAGGGTATACCTATGGCTACACCTTC. This codes for CAWSGGYTYGYTF.

J is TRBJ1-4 and V is TRBV11-2, with 7 bases lining up with TRBD1. The germline V gene has CDR1 SGHAT and CDR2 FQNNGV. The CDR3 contains 17 residues. Germline trimming cut 6 bases from V and 0 bases from J; bases unmatched to any gene: 10. CDR3: CASRLAGRGPTNEKLFF. DNA of the CDR3: TGTGCCAGCAGGTTGGCAGGGAGGGGGCCAACTAATGAAAAACTGTTTTTT. The full variable domain, with the rest looked up from reference TRBV11-2 and TRBJ1-4, is EAGVAQSPRYKIIEKRQSVAFWCNPISGHATLYWYQQILGQGPKLLIQFQNNGVVDDSQLPKDRFSAERLKGVDSTLKIQPAKLEDSAVYLCASRLAGRGPTNEKLFFGSGTQLSVL.

The chain links TRBV4-1 to TRBJ2-7; D gene unclear. Trimming removed 0 bases at V and 8 bases at J, with 11 bases between. The CDR3 totals 13 residues. Germline CDR1 reads MGHRA; CDR2 reads YSYEKL. CDR3 coding DNA: TGCGCCAGCAGCCAAGATATGGGGATTAAGCAGTACTTC. Its translation: CASSQDMGIKQYF.

V is TRBV30 and J is TRBJ1-1; unclear D gene. Germline-derived CDR1 and CDR2 are GTSNPN and SVGIG (reference sequence). The CDR3 totals 11 residues. Trimming took 8 bases from V and 5 from J, leaving 12 bases between them. This CDR3 is CAGVRRTEAFF. CDR3 bases: TGTGCCGGAGTCAGAAGGACTGAAGCTTTCTTT. The full variable domain, completed using reference TRBV30 and TRBJ1-1, is SQTIHQWPATLVQPVGSPLSLECTVEGTSNPNLYWYRQAAGRGLQLLFYSVGIGQISSEVPQNLSASRPQDRQFILSSKKLLLSDSGFYLCAGVRRTEAFFGQGTRLTVV.

V and J are TRBV7-2 and TRBJ2-3; 12 nucleotides line up with TRBD2. Germline V gene data show CDR1 as SGHTA and CDR2 as FQGNSA. V lost 3 bases and J lost 2; bases outside the gene matches: 6. The CDR3 is 17 amino acids. CDR3 sequence (DNA): TGTGCCAGCAGCTTGGCTAGCGGGGGGGGTAACACAGATACGCAGTATTTT. This codes for CASSLASGGGNTDTQYF.

The gene calls are TRBV30 and TRBJ1-4; TRBD1 agrees at 8 bases. The CDR3 runs to 14 residues. Germline V gene lookup returns CDR1 GTSNPN and CDR2 SVGIG (reference sequence). V was clipped by 5 bases and J by 8 bases; unmatched bases: 10. CDR3 amino acids: CAWAHGQGVEKLFF. The CDR3 coding sequence is TGTGCCTGGGCGCATGGACAGGGCGTCGAAAAACTGTTTTTT.

With regard to this clone: The junction shows a germline mismatch at one end, possibly a read error. The gene calls are TRBV5-6 and TRBJ1-2, with no clear D. This CDR3 spans 13 amino acids. Germline V gives CDR1 SGHDT, CDR2 YYEEEE. For the CDR3, the DNA is TGTGCCAGCAGCTTTACTGCACAGCCGTTTAACACGTTC. Translating it yields CASSFTAQPFNTF.

J is TRBJ1-2 and V is TRBV6-6; D may be TRBD1 (5 bases). CDR3 length: 13 amino acids. Germline V gene sequence: CDR1 MNHNY, CDR2 SVGAGI (reference sequence). Trimming took 8 bases from V and 4 from J, leaving 14 bases between them. As DNA, the CDR3 is TGTGCCAGCGTGGCACAGGACGGCTATGGCTACACCTTC. This sequence encodes CASVAQDGYGYTF.

V is TRBV5-6 and J is TRBJ1-1, with D unresolved. CDR1 and CDR2 (germline): SGHDT, YYEEEE. The CDR3 totals 15 residues. The V gene lost 6 bases and the J gene lost 0 bases, with 15 bases spanning the gap. This CDR3 reads CASTKLPLMNTEAFF. Written as DNA, the CDR3 is TGTGCCAGCACCAAGCTTCCTTTAATGAACACTGAAGCTTTCTTT.

V is TRBV5-4 and J is TRBJ1-2; D uncertain. Germline assignment: CDR1 SGHNT and CDR2 YYREEE (reference sequence). This CDR3 has 18 residues. V was cut by 0 bases and J by 7 bases, with 25 bases left in between. The CDR3 reads CASSLDGQHGSALGGYTF. As DNA, the CDR3 is TGTGCCAGCAGCTTGGATGGTCAACACGGGTCAGCACTTGGTGGCTACACCTTC.

The V and J genes are TRBV11-3 and TRBJ1-2, with no clear D. Germline lookup yields CDR1 SGHNT and CDR2 YENEEA. The CDR3 is made up of 18 amino acids. V was pared by 4 bases and J by 1 base, with 22 bases between. CDR3 nucleotides: TGTGCCAGCAGCTCAAATCCCGAATCAATAAATTATAACTATGGCTACACCTTC. It encodes CASSSNPESINYNYGYTF.

The V call is TRBV11-3, the J call TRBJ1-2, with unresolved D. Looked up from germline, CDR1 is SGHNT and CDR2 is YENEEA. This CDR3 comprises 17 residues. With 5 bases removed from V and 2 bases from J, the gap between germline ends came to 21 bases. CDR3 bases: TGTGCCAGCAGCCCCAGACGTACAGATGTGCCCAACTATGGCTACACCTTC. It yields the protein CASSPRRTDVPNYGYTF.

This chain joins TRBV5-1 and TRBJ2-3, with 8 bases aligning to TRBD2. The CDR3 contains 16 residues. Unmatched junction bases numbered 7, after V lost 1 base and J lost 3 bases. Germline CDR1 SGHRS, CDR2 YFSETQ. As DNA, the CDR3 is TGCGCCAGCAGCTTGTATTCCCGGGAGGGGACAGATACGCAGTATTTT. This gives the protein CASSLYSREGTDTQYF.

The rearrangement links TRBV11-3 to TRBJ2-7; D is perhaps TRBD1 or TRBD2 (5 bases each). The CDR3 spans 15 residues. Germline CDR1 is SGHNT and CDR2 is YENEEA. The ends were cut back, 2 bases at V and 4 bases at J, with 15 bases in the middle. The CDR3 sequence: CASSLIGTAIYEQYF. The CDR3 DNA follows: TGTGCCAGCAGCTTAATTGGGACCGCGATTTACGAGCAGTACTTC.

This chain links TRBV24-1 with TRBJ2-1; 12 bases are a match to TRBD1. The CDR3 runs to 15 residues. Trimming removed 9 bases from V and 5 bases from J; junction bases left unmatched: 7. Germline lookup yields CDR1 KGHDR and CDR2 SFDVKD. CDR3 nucleotides: TGTGCCACCGGTGGGACAGGGGGCAGAGACAATGAGCAGTTCTTC. The encoded protein is CATGGTGGRDNEQFF.

V is TRBV12-3 or TRBV12-4 and J is TRBJ1-2; possible D gene TRBD1, 5 bases. The V gene lost 3 bases and the J gene lost 7 bases, with 12 bases spanning the gap. This CDR3 is built from 13 residues. The CDR3 region is CASSLGTSRGYTF. DNA for the CDR3: TGTGCCAGCAGTTTGGGGACCTCGCGTGGCTACACCTTC.

This clone showed up just once. The CDR3 here is CATATGGDSPLHF. The CDR3 bases are TGTGCCACCGCGACAGGGGGGGATTCACCCCTCCACTTT. The chain joins TRBV2 to TRBJ1-6; 9 bases are a match to TRBD1. Losses at the gene ends were 10 bases for V and 8 bases for J; bases not matched to a gene: 6. Germline CDR1 reads SNHLY; CDR2 reads FYNNEI. CDR3 size: 13 residues.

The chain couples TRBV25-1 to TRBJ2-5, with D possibly called TRBD1 or TRBD2 (5 bases each). The CDR3 is 13 residues long. Deletions cut 6 bases from V and 2 bases from J, with 10 bases between. Germline CDR1 MGHDK, CDR2 SYGVNS. As DNA, the CDR3 is TGTGCCAGCAGGAGGGGCCTTCAAGAGACCCAGTACTTC. Translation gives CASRRGLQETQYF.

The V call is TRBV2, the J call TRBJ2-1; D not certain. CDR3 length equals 13 residues. V was cut by 10 bases and J by 8 bases, with 18 bases left in between. CDR1 is SNHLY, CDR2 FYNNEI, per germline. The CDR3 DNA follows: TGTGCCACGTCGCTGACGGGCTTCGATGAGCAGTTCTTC. The encoded protein is CATSLTGFDEQFF.

This clone occurred once. The J gene is TRBJ2-6, the V gene TRBV29-1; 7 nucleotides match TRBD1. In germline, CDR1 is SQVTM, CDR2 ANQGSEA. Losses at the gene ends were 4 bases for V and 4 bases for J; bases not matched to a gene: 13. The CDR3 is 17 amino acids. The CDR3 is CSVGWDSISTGANVLTF. The CDR3 DNA is TGCAGCGTTGGCTGGGACAGCATCTCTACCGGGGCCAACGTCCTGACTTTC.

In this sample, this clone turned up once. The chain combines TRBV25-1 with TRBJ2-2; D gene ambiguous. The CDR3 sequence is 13 residues long. Germline V gene lookup returns CDR1 MGHDK and CDR2 SYGVNS. V lost 4 bases, J lost 4 bases, and 7 bases lay in between. The CDR3 DNA reads as TGTGCCAGCAGTGCAGTCTCCACCGGGGAGCTGTTTTTT. It is translated as CASSAVSTGELFF.

The genes are TRBV13 and TRBJ2-7; 7 nucleotides line up with TRBD1. The CDR3 is made up of 13 amino acids. CDR1 and CDR2 from the germline V gene are PRHDT and FYEKMQ (reference sequence). Trimming cost V 6 bases and J 11 bases; bases outside gene matches: 13. The CDR3 loop reads CASRLGQKNREYF. The DNA of the CDR3 is TGTGCCAGCAGACTGGGACAGAAAAACAGGGAGTACTTC.

V usage is TRBV7-8 and J usage is TRBJ2-5; 7 nucleotides align to TRBD1. With 2 bases clipped from V and 2 bases from J, the junction kept 5 bases outside the gene matches. This CDR3 is 15 amino acids long. Per germline, CDR1 SGHVS and CDR2 FQNEAQ. CDR3 coding DNA: TGTGCCAGCAGCTTAAACAGGGGATCTCAAGAGACCCAGTACTTC. This gives the protein CASSLNRGSQETQYF.

The CDR3, as DNA: TGTGCCAGCAGTCTTGCACCGGGACCTGAAGCTTTCTTT. Protein sequence: CASSLAPGPEAFF. The chain is built from TRBV12-3 or TRBV12-4 and TRBJ1-1; TRBD1 is a possible D gene (5 bases). Trimming took off 5 bases at V and 6 bases at J, with 13 bases between the two ends. The CDR3 loop spans 13 amino acids.

The J gene is TRBJ1-4, the V gene TRBV3-1 (or the pseudogene TRBV3-2); TRBD1 agrees at 7 bases. This CDR3 has 13 residues. CDR1 is LGHDT, CDR2 YNNKEL, per germline (reference sequence). V was clipped by 4 bases and J by 5 bases; unmatched bases: 1. The CDR3, as DNA: TGTGCCAGCAGCCTACAGGGGAATGAAAAACTGTTTTTT. Protein sequence: CASSLQGNEKLFF.

The V call is TRBV7-2, the J call TRBJ1-3; D not resolved. CDR3 length: 14 residues. V gave up 2 bases and J gave up 2 bases, with 7 bases separating them. Germline V CDR1 and CDR2: SGHTA, FQGNSA. CDR3 in amino acids: CASSLLGTGNTIYF. CDR3 DNA sequence: TGTGCCAGCAGCTTACTAGGGACTGGAAACACCATATATTTT.

The chain has TRBV15 and TRBJ2-1; D may be TRBD1 (6 bases). Germline V gene lookup returns CDR1 LNHNV and CDR2 YYDKDF (reference sequence). V was clipped by 1 base and J by 1 base, with 8 bases between them. This CDR3 comprises 15 residues. The CDR3 DNA reads TGTGCCACCAGCAGAGGACAGGTTTCCTACAATGAGCAGTTCTTC. Protein: CATSRGQVSYNEQFF. Variable domain in full (rest from reference TRBV15 and TRBJ2-1): DAMVIQNPRYQVTQFGKPVTLSCSQTLNHNVMYWYQQKSSQAPKLLFHYYDKDFNNEADTPDNFQSRRPNTSFCFLDIRSPGLGDTAMYLCATSRGQVSYNEQFFGPGTRLTVL.

This clone appeared a few times. The chain employs TRBV9 and TRBJ1-1; D ambiguous. Trimming stripped 3 bases from V and 2 bases from J, with 5 bases between. Germline-derived CDR1 and CDR2 are SGDLS and YYNGEE. There are 12 residues in the CDR3. The CDR3 DNA reads TGTGCCAGCAGCGCTGCAAACACTGAAGCTTTCTTT. Its translation is CASSAANTEAFF. Filled out from reference TRBV9 and TRBJ1-1, the complete variable domain reads DSGVTQTPKHLITATGQRVTLRCSPRSGDLSVYWYQQSLDQGLQFLIQYYNGEERAKGNILERFSAQQFPDLHSELNLSSLELGDSALYFCASSAANTEAFFGQGTRLTVV.

The chain employs TRBV21-1 and TRBJ2-5; whether TRBD1, the table's D call, matches the DNA was not checked. TRBV21-1 corresponds to a pseudogene. CDR3 length: 13 residues. CDR3 sequence reads: CASRGQGWETQYF. CDR3 in DNA: TGTGCCAGCAGAGGACAGGGGTGGGAGACCCAGTACTTC.

This rearrangement joins TRBV12-3 or TRBV12-4 to TRBJ1-2; a weak D match, TRBD1 (6 bases). V was clipped by 6 bases and J by 4 bases, with 12 bases between them. The CDR3 covers 13 residues. Here the CDR3 reads CASRRQDSYGYTF. The CDR3 nucleotides read TGTGCCAGCAGAAGACAGGATAGCTATGGCTACACCTTC.